The rows below give T cell receptor beta chains drawn from one sample of a study of OX40 agonist ivuxolimab in advanced cancers. The assay was immunoSEQ multiplex PCR, and TCRdb's table has in-frame clones only and misses some. The table lists 70,000 or so clones, just under 85% of them singletons. This sample comprised CD4+ or CD8+ T cells sorted from blood, obtained in a trial of the OX40 agonist ivuxolimab. The receptors originated from an adult with an advanced solid tumor such as melanoma, head and neck, liver or kidney cancer. The CDR3 runs from the conserved cysteine through the conserved F or W. The D gene is left open where the match is weak. Expanded clones are given a class, and other clones once, few, many or no size at all.

TGCGCCAGCAGCGCTCTCCCTAGAAACTCCGGCAATGAGCAGTTCTTC CASSALPRNSGNEQFF . . TRBJ2-1 TRBV5-1
TGTGCCAGCCTTGCCTCGACAGCTGCCTACAATGAGCAGTTCTTC CASLASTAAYNEQFF . . TRBJ2-1 TRBV5-5
TGTGCCAGCAGGCTCGACGGGAGGAACACTGAAGCTTTCTTT CASRLDGRNTEAFF . . TRBJ1-1 TRBV7-2
TGTGCCAGCAGCCAGGGGTTGCGGGGGGTTCTAGGCGAGACCCAGTACTTC CASSQGLRGVLGETQYF TRBD2 . TRBJ2-5 TRBV4-2
TGCGCCAGCAGTCCTGGGACTAGCGAGACCAATGAGCAGTTCTTC CASSPGTSETNEQFF TRBD2 . TRBJ2-1 TRBV4-3
TGTACCAGCAGCTTAACGATGAACAGGGCTGACGAGCAGTACTTC CTSSLTMNRADEQYF . . TRBJ2-7 TRBV7-3
TGTGCCACTAGCCTGGACCTGGGGACCCAGTACTTC CATSLDLGTQYF . . TRBJ2-5 TRBV28
TGTGCCTGGGTTTCGGGAGACAGGGGGTTCTCCTACGAGCAGTACTTC CAWVSGDRGFSYEQYF TRBD1 once TRBJ2-7 TRBV30
TGTGCCAGCACCCACCGAGGGGTCTACGAGCAGTACTTC CASTHRGVYEQYF . once TRBJ2-7 TRBV11-2
TGTGCCAGCAGTTTTCTTTTAACCCGCCCCGCAACGGCTGGCTACACCTTC CASSFLLTRPATAGYTF . . TRBJ1-2 TRBV28
TGCGCCAGCAGCCACGATCCGGGGCGACAGCCCCAGCATTTT CASSHDPGRQPQHF . . TRBJ1-5 TRBV4-1
TGTGCCAGCAGTGAATTGGGGACAGCAGAAAAACTGTTTTTT CASSELGTAEKLFF TRBD1 once TRBJ1-4 TRBV25-1
TGTGCCAGCCTGGACGGAACTCGAGCTAACTATGGCTACACCTTC CASLDGTRANYGYTF . . TRBJ1-2 TRBV28
TGTGCCAGTAGTATACCCACTCATAGCAATCAGCCCCAGCATTTT CASSIPTHSNQPQHF . . TRBJ1-5 TRBV19
TGTGCCAGCAGCTTACTCCAGGGAAGCTACAATGAGCAGTTCTTC CASSLLQGSYNEQFF . . TRBJ2-1 TRBV11-2
TGTGCCAGCAGTTACTCGATCCCACATAATTCACCCCTCCACTTT CASSYSIPHNSPLHF . . TRBJ1-6 TRBV6-5
TGTGCCAGCAGTTACTCGCCCCGCATTTCTAATGAAAAACTGTTTTTT CASSYSPRISNEKLFF . . TRBJ1-4 TRBV6-6
TGTGCCAGCAAGGTGGATTTATACGAGCAGTACTTC CASKVDLYEQYF . . TRBJ2-7 TRBV28